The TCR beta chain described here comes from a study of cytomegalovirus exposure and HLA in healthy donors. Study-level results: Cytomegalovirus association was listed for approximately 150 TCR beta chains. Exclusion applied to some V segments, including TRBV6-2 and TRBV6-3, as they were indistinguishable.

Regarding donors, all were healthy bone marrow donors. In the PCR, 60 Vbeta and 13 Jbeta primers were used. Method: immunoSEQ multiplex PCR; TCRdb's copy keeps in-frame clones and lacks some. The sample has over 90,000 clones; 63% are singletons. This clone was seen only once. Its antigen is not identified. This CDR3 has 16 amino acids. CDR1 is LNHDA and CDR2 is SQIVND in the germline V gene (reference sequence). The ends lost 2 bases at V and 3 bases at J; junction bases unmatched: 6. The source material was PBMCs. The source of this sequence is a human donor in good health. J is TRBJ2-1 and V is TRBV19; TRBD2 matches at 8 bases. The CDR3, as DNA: TGTGCCAGTAGTATATATGGGCTAGCGGGCTACAATGAGCAGTTCTTC. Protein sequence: CASSIYGLAGYNEQFF.